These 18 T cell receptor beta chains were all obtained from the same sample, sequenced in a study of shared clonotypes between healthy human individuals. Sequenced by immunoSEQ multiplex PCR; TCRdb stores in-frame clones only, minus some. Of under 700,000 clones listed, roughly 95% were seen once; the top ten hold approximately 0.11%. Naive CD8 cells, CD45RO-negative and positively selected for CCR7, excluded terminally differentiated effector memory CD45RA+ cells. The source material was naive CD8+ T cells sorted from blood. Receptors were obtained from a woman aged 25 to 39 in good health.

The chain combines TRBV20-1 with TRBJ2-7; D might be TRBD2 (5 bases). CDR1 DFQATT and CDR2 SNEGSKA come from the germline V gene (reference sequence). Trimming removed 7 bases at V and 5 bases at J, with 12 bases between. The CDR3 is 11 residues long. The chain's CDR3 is CSVLGVDEQYF. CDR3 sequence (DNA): TGCAGTGTACTCGGGGTTGACGAGCAGTACTTC.

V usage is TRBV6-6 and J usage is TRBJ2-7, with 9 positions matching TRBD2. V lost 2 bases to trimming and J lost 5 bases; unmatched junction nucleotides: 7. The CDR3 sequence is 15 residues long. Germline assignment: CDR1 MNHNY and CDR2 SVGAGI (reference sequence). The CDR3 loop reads CASSYLSGSADEQYF. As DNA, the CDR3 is TGTGCCAGCAGTTACCTTAGCGGGAGCGCTGACGAGCAGTACTTC.

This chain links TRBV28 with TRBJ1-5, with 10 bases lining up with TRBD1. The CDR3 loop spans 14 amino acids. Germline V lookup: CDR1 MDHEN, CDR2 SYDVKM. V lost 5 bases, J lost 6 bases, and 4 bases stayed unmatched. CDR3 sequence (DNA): TGTGCCAGCAGTATGACAGGGGGCATTCAGCCCCAGCATTTT. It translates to CASSMTGGIQPQHF.

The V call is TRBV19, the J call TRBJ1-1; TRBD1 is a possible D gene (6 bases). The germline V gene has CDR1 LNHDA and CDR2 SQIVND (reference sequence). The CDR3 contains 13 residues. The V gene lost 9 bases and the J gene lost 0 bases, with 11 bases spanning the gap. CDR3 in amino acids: CASARGLNTEAFF. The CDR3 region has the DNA TGTGCCAGCGCCCGGGGGCTGAACACTGAAGCTTTCTTT.

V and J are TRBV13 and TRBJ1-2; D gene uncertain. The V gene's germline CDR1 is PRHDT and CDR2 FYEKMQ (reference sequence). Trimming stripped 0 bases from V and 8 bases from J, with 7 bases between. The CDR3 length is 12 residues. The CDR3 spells CASSLGPGGYTF. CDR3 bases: TGTGCCAGCAGCTTAGGACCGGGGGGCTACACCTTC.

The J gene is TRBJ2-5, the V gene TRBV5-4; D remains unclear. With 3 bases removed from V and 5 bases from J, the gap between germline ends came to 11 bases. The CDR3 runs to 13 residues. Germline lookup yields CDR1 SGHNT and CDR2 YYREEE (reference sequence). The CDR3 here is CASSSEEAETQYF. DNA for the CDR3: TGTGCCAGCAGCTCGGAAGAGGCGGAGACCCAGTACTTC.

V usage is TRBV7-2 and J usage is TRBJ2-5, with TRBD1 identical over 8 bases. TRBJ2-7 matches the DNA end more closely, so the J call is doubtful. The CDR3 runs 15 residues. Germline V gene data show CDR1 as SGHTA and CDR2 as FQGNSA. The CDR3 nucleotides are TGTGCCAGCAGCTTAAGAGGACAGGGCACTTACGAGCAGTACTTC. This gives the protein CASSLRGQGTYEQYF.

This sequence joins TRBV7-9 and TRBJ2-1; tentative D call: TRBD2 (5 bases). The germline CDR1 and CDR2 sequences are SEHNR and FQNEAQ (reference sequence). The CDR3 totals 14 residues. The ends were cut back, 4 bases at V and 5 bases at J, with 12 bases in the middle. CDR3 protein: CASSYTGMDNEQFF. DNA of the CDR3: TGTGCCAGCAGCTATACGGGGATGGACAATGAGCAGTTCTTC.

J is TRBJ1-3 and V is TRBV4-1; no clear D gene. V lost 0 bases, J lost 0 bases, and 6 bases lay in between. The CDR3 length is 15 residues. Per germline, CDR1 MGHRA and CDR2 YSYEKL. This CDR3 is CASSQDRTSGNTIYF. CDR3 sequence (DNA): TGCGCCAGCAGCCAAGACCGAACCTCTGGAAACACCATATATTTT.

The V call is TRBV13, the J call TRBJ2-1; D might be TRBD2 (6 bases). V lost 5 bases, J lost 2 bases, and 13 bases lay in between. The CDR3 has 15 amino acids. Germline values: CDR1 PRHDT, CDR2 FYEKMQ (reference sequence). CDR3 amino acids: CASSPGWGAYNEQFF. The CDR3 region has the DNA TGTGCCAGCAGCCCGGGGTGGGGGGCCTACAATGAGCAGTTCTTC. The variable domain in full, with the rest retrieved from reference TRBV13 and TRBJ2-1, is AAGVIQSPRHLIKEKRETATLKCYPIPRHDTVYWYQQGPGQDPQFLISFYEKMQSDKGSIPDRFSAQQFSDYHSELNMSSLELGDSALYFCASSPGWGAYNEQFFGPGTRLTVL.

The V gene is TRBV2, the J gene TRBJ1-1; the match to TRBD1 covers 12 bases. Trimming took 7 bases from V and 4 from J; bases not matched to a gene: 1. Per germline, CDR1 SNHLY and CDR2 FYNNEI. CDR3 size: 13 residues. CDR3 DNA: TGTGCCAGCAAGGGACAGGGGGCCACTGAAGCTTTCTTT. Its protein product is CASKGQGATEAFF.

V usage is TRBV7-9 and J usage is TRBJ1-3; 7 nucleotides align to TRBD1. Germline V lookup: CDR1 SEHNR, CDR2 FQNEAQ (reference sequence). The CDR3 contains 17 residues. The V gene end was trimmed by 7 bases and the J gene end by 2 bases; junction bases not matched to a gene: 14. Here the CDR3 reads CASTSSDRGLTGNTIYF. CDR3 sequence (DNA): TGTGCCAGCACTTCCTCTGATAGGGGGCTCACTGGAAACACCATATATTTT.

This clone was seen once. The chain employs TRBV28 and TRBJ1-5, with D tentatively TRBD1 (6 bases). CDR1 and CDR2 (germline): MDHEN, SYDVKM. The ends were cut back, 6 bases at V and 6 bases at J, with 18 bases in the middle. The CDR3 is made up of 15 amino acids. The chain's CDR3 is CASSHFTGIGQPQHF. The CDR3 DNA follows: TGTGCCAGCAGCCACTTCACAGGGATCGGTCAGCCCCAGCATTTT.

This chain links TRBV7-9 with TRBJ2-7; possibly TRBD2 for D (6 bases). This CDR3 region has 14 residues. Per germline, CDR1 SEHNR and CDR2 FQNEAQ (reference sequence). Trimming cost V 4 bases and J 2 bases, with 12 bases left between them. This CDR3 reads CASSSIGEAYEQYF. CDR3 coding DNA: TGTGCCAGCAGCTCGATCGGGGAGGCCTACGAGCAGTACTTC.

In nucleotides, the CDR3 is TGTGCCAGCACTCTGGGGACAGGGCACGAGCAGTACTTC. It encodes CASTLGTGHEQYF. This chain connects TRBV27 to TRBJ2-5, with 9 positions matching TRBD1. TRBJ2-7 explains the end of the DNA better; the J call may be wrong. This CDR3 comprises 13 residues. Looked up from germline, CDR1 is MNHEY and CDR2 is SMNVEV (reference sequence).

In DNA, the CDR3 is TGTGCCAGCAGCTTGTCCGGACTAGCTGGAGATACGCAGTATTTT. It translates to CASSLSGLAGDTQYF. The chain combines TRBV5-4 with TRBJ2-3; the match to TRBD2 covers 8 bases. J gave up 5 bases and V 1 base, and 6 bases lay outside the gene matches. Germline assignment: CDR1 SGHNT and CDR2 YYREEE (reference sequence). The CDR3 consists of 15 residues. Complete variable domain (other parts from reference TRBV5-4 and TRBJ2-3): ETGVTQSPTHLIKTRGQQVTLRCSSQSGHNTVSWYQQALGQGPQFIFQYYREEENGRGNFPPRFSGLQFPNYSSELNVNALELDDSALYLCASSLSGLAGDTQYFGPGTRLTVL.

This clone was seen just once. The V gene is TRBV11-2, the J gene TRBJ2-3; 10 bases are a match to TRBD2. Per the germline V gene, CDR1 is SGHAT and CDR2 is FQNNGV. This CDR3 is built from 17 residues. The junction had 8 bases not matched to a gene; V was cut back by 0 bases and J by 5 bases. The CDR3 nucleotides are TGTGCCAGCAGCTTAGATGACGGAGCGGGAGGGATAGATACGCAGTATTTT. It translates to CASSLDDGAGGIDTQYF.

This CDR3 is CASSLSQSSYNEQFF. The CDR3 DNA reads as TGTGCCAGCAGTTTATCACAGAGCTCCTACAATGAGCAGTTCTTC. This chain links TRBV28 with TRBJ2-1; unclear D gene. CDR3 length equals 15 residues. Germline CDR1 MDHEN, CDR2 SYDVKM. V was clipped by 1 base and J by 0 bases, with 7 bases between them. Variable domain in full (rest from reference TRBV28 and TRBJ2-1): DVKVTQSSRYLVKRTGEKVFLECVQDMDHENMFWYRQDPGLGLRLIYFSYDVKMKEKGDIPEGYSVSREKKERFSLILESASTNQTSMYLCASSLSQSSYNEQFFGPGTRLTVL.